These 30 T cell receptor beta chains came from one sample sequenced in a study of OX40 agonist ivuxolimab in advanced cancers. Method: immunoSEQ multiplex PCR; TCRdb's copy keeps in-frame clones and lacks some. The sample lists about 35,000 clones; approximately 81% were seen once. This specimen consisted of CD4+ or CD8+ T cells sorted from blood, obtained in a trial of the OX40 agonist ivuxolimab. All receptors derive from an adult with an advanced solid tumor such as melanoma, head and neck, liver or kidney cancer.

The rearrangement links TRBV7-3 to TRBJ2-6; unclear D gene. Germline assignment: CDR1 SGHTA and CDR2 FQGTGA. The CDR3 has 18 amino acids. V lost 5 bases to trimming and J lost 2 bases, with 19 bases between them. For the CDR3, the DNA is TGTGCCAGCAGCCCTAGAGCCCAAGGAGAAGCTGGGGCCAACGTCCTGACTTTC. Its translation is CASSPRAQGEAGANVLTF.

The genes are TRBV5-1 and TRBJ2-5; tentative D call: TRBD1 (6 bases). Trimming stripped 5 bases from V and 4 bases from J, with 15 bases between. Germline CDR1 and CDR2: SGHRS and YFSETQ. The CDR3 runs 14 residues. This chain's CDR3 is CASSATGAGETQYF. The CDR3 nucleotides are TGCGCCAGCAGTGCGACAGGAGCAGGAGAGACCCAGTACTTC.

The genes are TRBV27 and TRBJ2-1, with D perhaps given as TRBD1 or TRBD2 (6 bases each). The CDR3 covers 17 residues. Germline CDR1 reads MNHEY; CDR2 reads SMNVEV (reference sequence). Trimming shortened V by 2 bases and J by 5 bases, and 19 bases separated the two germline ends. The CDR3 nucleotides are TGTGCCAGCAGTTTAAGGTCTGGGGGGCGGTCGAACAATGAGCAGTTCTTC. Translating gives CASSLRSGGRSNNEQFF.

V is TRBV15 and J is TRBJ2-1; unclear D gene. In germline, CDR1 is LNHNV, CDR2 YYDKDF (reference sequence). The CDR3 extends over 15 amino acids. V gave up 5 bases and J gave up 0 bases, with 11 bases separating them. The CDR3 loop reads CATSLDPHSYNEQFF. The DNA for the CDR3 is TGTGCCACCAGCCTAGACCCGCACTCCTACAATGAGCAGTTCTTC.

V gene TRBV7-6 combines with J gene TRBJ1-1; D not resolved. Germline V gene sequence: CDR1 SGHVS, CDR2 FNYEAQ. The CDR3 covers 16 residues. The ends were cut back, 2 bases at V and 1 base at J, with 14 bases in the middle. In DNA, the CDR3 is TGTGCCAGCAGCTTATTCCCCACGGGCCCGAACACTGAAGCTTTCTTT. As protein: CASSLFPTGPNTEAFF.

The chain employs TRBV7-6 and TRBJ2-3; 9 nucleotides agree with TRBD2. Germline V lookup: CDR1 SGHVS, CDR2 FNYEAQ. The CDR3 totals 16 residues. J gave up 1 base and V 4 bases, and 6 bases lay outside the gene matches. The CDR3 nucleotides read TGTGCCAGCAGCTCCGAAGCGGGGGGCCGCACAGATACGCAGTATTTT. It specifies CASSSEAGGRTDTQYF.

This chain links TRBV4-1 with TRBJ2-7; the match to TRBD2 covers 7 bases. The CDR3 runs to 15 residues. With V trimmed by 4 bases and J by 0 bases, 6 bases remained unmatched. Germline assignment: CDR1 MGHRA and CDR2 YSYEKL. As DNA, the CDR3 is TGCGCCAGCAGCCGCTACTTAGCGGGCTCCTACGAGCAGTACTTC. It encodes CASSRYLAGSYEQYF.

The V and J genes are TRBV18 and TRBJ2-1, with D possibly being TRBD1 or TRBD2 (5 bases each). Trimming stripped 6 bases from V and 8 bases from J, with 14 bases between. The CDR3 is 13 amino acids. Germline CDR1 is KGHSH and CDR2 is LQKENI. CDR3 in amino acids: CASSGTGVDEQFF. In nucleotides, the CDR3 is TGTGCCAGCTCTGGGACCGGGGTGGATGAGCAGTTCTTC.

V gene TRBV28 combines with J gene TRBJ2-7, with D hard to call. The CDR3 sequence is 12 residues long. V shed 3 bases and J shed 4 bases, with 7 bases lying between them. Germline assignment: CDR1 MDHEN and CDR2 SYDVKM. DNA for the CDR3: TGTGCCAGCAGTTTGTTGGGATACGAGCAGTACTTC. This sequence encodes CASSLLGYEQYF.

The chain uses TRBV25-1 and TRBJ1-2; D is perhaps TRBD1 (5 bases). Per the germline V gene, CDR1 is MGHDK and CDR2 is SYGVNS. The CDR3 runs to 15 residues. V dropped 5 bases and J dropped 7 bases, with 20 bases sitting between them. CDR3 DNA sequence: TGTGCCAGCAGTCCAGGCGGCCAGGGTCCGGGTGGCTACACCTTC. This translates into CASSPGGQGPGGYTF.

This chain links TRBV10-2 with TRBJ1-4; D gene unclear. Between the trimmed V and J ends, which lost 8 bases and 0 bases, there was a span of 13 bases. The CDR3 length is 15 residues. From germline, CDR1 is WSHSY and CDR2 SAAADI. The DNA for the CDR3 is TGCGCCAGCCTCCCGGGAGATGCAACTAATGAAAAACTGTTTTTT. Translated: CASLPGDATNEKLFF.

CDR3: CASRGQGRNNSPLHF. The CDR3 DNA follows: TGTGCCAGCAGGGGACAGGGACGGAATAATTCACCCCTCCACTTT. This chain uses TRBV6-5 with TRBJ1-6; 9 bases line up with TRBD1. CDR1 is MNHEY and CDR2 is SVGAGI in the germline V gene. The CDR3 sequence is 15 residues long. Unmatched junction bases numbered 5, after V lost 6 bases and J lost 5 bases.

The V and J genes are TRBV29-1 and TRBJ2-5, with D perhaps matching TRBD1 or TRBD2 (6 bases each). The germline gives CDR1 SQVTM, CDR2 ANQGSEA. Trimming took off 4 bases at V and 3 bases at J, with 15 bases between the two ends. CDR3 length equals 14 residues. The chain's CDR3 is CSVGGPGAEETQYF. The DNA of the CDR3 is TGCAGCGTTGGGGGCCCGGGGGCAGAAGAGACCCAGTACTTC. Looking up the rest from reference TRBV29-1 and TRBJ2-5 gives the full variable domain: SAVISQKPSRDICQRGTSLTIQCQVDSQVTMMFWYRQQPGQSLTLIATANQGSEATYESGFVIDKFPISRPNLTFSTLTVSNMSPEDSSIYLCSVGGPGAEETQYFGPGTRLLVL.

Turning to this clone: The germline gene is not matched at one end of the junction; a read error may be the cause. The CDR3 DNA reads as TGTGCTAGCAGCCGTGGGGGGGGCGCAGAGACCCAGTACTTC. Protein: CASSRGGGAETQYF. The J gene is TRBJ2-5, the V gene TRBV7-7; a weak D match, TRBD2 (7 bases). CDR1 and CDR2 from the germline V gene are SSHAT and FNYEAQ (reference sequence). This CDR3 comprises 14 residues.

This clone was seen more than once but under ten times. The rearrangement links TRBV2 to TRBJ2-1; the D gene is possibly TRBD1 (5 bases). Germline V gene data show CDR1 as SNHLY and CDR2 as FYNNEI. V lost 7 bases to trimming and J lost 3 bases, with 13 bases between them. This CDR3 comprises 14 residues. The DNA of the CDR3 is TGTGCCAGCACGAAGCAGGGCGGCTACAATGAGCAGTTCTTC. Translated, it gives CASTKQGGYNEQFF.

This rearrangement joins TRBV28 to TRBJ2-1; 11 positions match TRBD2. Germline trimming cut 6 bases from V and 4 bases from J; bases unmatched to any gene: 11. CDR3 length: 17 amino acids. Germline V lookup: CDR1 MDHEN, CDR2 SYDVKM. This CDR3 reads CASSSHPGLAEYNEQFF. The CDR3 coding sequence is TGTGCCAGCAGCTCACACCCGGGACTAGCGGAGTACAATGAGCAGTTCTTC.

The CDR3 reads CASGQGPEAFF. In nucleotides, the CDR3 is TGTGCCAGCGGACAGGGGCCTGAAGCTTTCTTT. V gene TRBV2 combines with J gene TRBJ1-1, with 9 bases lining up with TRBD1. Trimming removed 8 bases from V and 6 bases from J; junction bases left unmatched: 1. There are 11 residues in the CDR3. CDR1 SNHLY and CDR2 FYNNEI come from the germline V gene.

The chain carries TRBV28 and TRBJ1-3, with D unclear. The germline CDR1 and CDR2 sequences are MDHEN and SYDVKM. V gave up 4 bases and J gave up 0 bases, with 19 bases separating them. The CDR3 has 18 residues. CDR3 amino acids: CASSSPASWSNSGNTIYF. DNA for the CDR3: TGTGCCAGCAGTTCTCCCGCCTCTTGGAGTAACTCTGGAAACACCATATATTTT.

This clone was found once. This chain joins TRBV7-9 and TRBJ2-5, with D possibly matching TRBD1 (5 bases). Germline V lookup: CDR1 SEHNR, CDR2 FQNEAQ (reference sequence). CDR3 length: 14 amino acids. Trimming pared 0 bases from V and 1 base from J, leaving 6 bases between. In nucleotides, the CDR3 is TGTGCCAGCAGCTTAGCTACAGGCCAAGAGACCCAGTACTTC. Amino acid sequence: CASSLATGQETQYF.

Here the CDR3 reads CASILSRDRFSYEQYF. The CDR3 coding sequence is TGTGCCAGTATCTTATCCCGGGACAGGTTTTCCTACGAGCAGTACTTC. The V and J genes are TRBV19 and TRBJ2-7, with 8 bases matching TRBD1. V dropped 7 bases and J dropped 1; count of bases not matched to a gene: 12. CDR1 and CDR2 (germline): LNHDA, SQIVND (reference sequence). The CDR3 extends over 16 amino acids.

V is TRBV7-3 and J is TRBJ2-1; perhaps TRBD1 as D (7 bases). The CDR3 length is 14 residues. Germline CDR1 SGHTA, CDR2 FQGTGA. V gave up 4 bases and J gave up 8 bases, with 15 bases separating them. In nucleotides, the CDR3 is TGTGCCAGCAGCTCCCAGGGGGGACTGGATGAGCAGTTCTTC. Translating gives CASSSQGGLDEQFF.

The genes are TRBV18 and TRBJ1-1, with D hard to call. V lost 2 bases and J lost 5, with 9 bases in between. Germline CDR1 is KGHSH and CDR2 is LQKENI. This CDR3 contains 13 residues. For the CDR3, the DNA is TGTGCCAGCTCACCAGATTGGAGGACTGAAGCTTTCTTT. Translation: CASSPDWRTEAFF. The variable domain in full, with the rest retrieved from reference TRBV18 and TRBJ1-1, is NAGVMQNPRHLVRRRGQEARLRCSPMKGHSHVYWYRQLPEEGLKFMVYLQKENIIDESGMPKERFSAEFPKEGPSILRIQQVVRGDSAAYFCASSPDWRTEAFFGQGTRLTVV.

For the CDR3, the DNA is TGTGCCAGCAGCCGCGGGACTACGGGGACCGGGGAGCTGTTTTTT. Encoded protein: CASSRGTTGTGELFF. The J gene is TRBJ2-2, the V gene TRBV28; 7 bases map to TRBD2. Germline V lookup: CDR1 MDHEN, CDR2 SYDVKM. The CDR3 consists of 15 residues. V shed 6 bases, J shed 5 bases, and the junction held 9 bases outside the gene matches.

This clone has just one count. The J gene is TRBJ2-3, the V gene TRBV5-6; 9 bases fit TRBD2. This CDR3 has 16 residues. V was pared by 4 bases and J by 4 bases, with 10 bases of the junction left unmatched. Germline assignment: CDR1 SGHDT and CDR2 YYEEEE. CDR3 sequence (DNA): TGTGCCAGCAGCCCTCGGTGGCTAGCGGGGCCAGATACGCAGTATTTT. This codes for CASSPRWLAGPDTQYF.

The V call is TRBV18, the J call TRBJ2-5; 7 nucleotides agree with TRBD1. V lost 5 bases to trimming and J lost 4 bases; unmatched junction nucleotides: 4. This CDR3 region has 13 residues. Germline V CDR1 and CDR2: KGHSH, LQKENI. The CDR3 sequence is CASSTDRAETQYF. The DNA for the CDR3 is TGTGCCAGCTCAACTGACAGGGCAGAGACCCAGTACTTC.

This clone was observed a few times. The genes are TRBV6-4 and TRBJ1-5, with D uncertain. Germline values: CDR1 MRHNA, CDR2 SNTAGT. The CDR3 covers 14 residues. V was shortened by 2 bases and J by 5 bases, with 10 bases between the two germline ends. CDR3 nucleotides: TGTGCCAGCAGTGACGGAGTAGGTTATCAGCCCCAGCATTTT. Protein product: CASSDGVGYQPQHF.

V and J are TRBV5-1 and TRBJ2-1, with 8 bases that match TRBD1. There are 15 residues in the CDR3. Germline assignment: CDR1 SGHRS and CDR2 YFSETQ. V gave up 5 bases and J gave up 5 bases; unmatched junction bases: 9. CDR3 nucleotides: TGCGCCAGCAGTCGTAAGACAGGGGAGAACAATGAGCAGTTCTTC. Translated, it gives CASSRKTGENNEQFF.

V gene TRBV5-6 combines with J gene TRBJ2-3; D assignment may be TRBD1 or TRBD2 (6 bases each). This CDR3 has 14 residues. Germline V lookup: CDR1 SGHDT, CDR2 YYEEEE. V was pared by 4 bases and J by 3 bases, with 12 bases between. The DNA of the CDR3 is TGTGCCAGCAGCCCGAGGGGGGAAACAGATACGCAGTATTTT. Residues: CASSPRGETDTQYF.

Comment on this clone: The identical CDR3 is also encoded by other nucleotide sequences in the sample. V is TRBV2 and J is TRBJ2-7; no reliable D call. The CDR3 runs to 11 residues. Germline CDR1 is SNHLY and CDR2 is FYNNEI. The V end lost 4 bases, the J end lost 3 bases, and 4 bases lay between the germline ends. CDR3 region: CASSGSYEQYF. DNA of the CDR3: TGTGCCAGCAGTGGGAGCTACGAGCAGTACTTC.

The chain combines TRBV19 with TRBJ2-1; 9 positions agree with TRBD2. The ends lost 2 bases at V and 0 bases at J; junction bases unmatched: 8. Germline CDR1 and CDR2: LNHDA and SQIVND (reference sequence). There are 18 residues in the CDR3. CDR3 nucleotide sequence: TGTGCCAGTAGTATATCGTCGACTAGCGGTAGCTCCTACAATGAGCAGTTCTTC. It translates to CASSISSTSGSSYNEQFF.